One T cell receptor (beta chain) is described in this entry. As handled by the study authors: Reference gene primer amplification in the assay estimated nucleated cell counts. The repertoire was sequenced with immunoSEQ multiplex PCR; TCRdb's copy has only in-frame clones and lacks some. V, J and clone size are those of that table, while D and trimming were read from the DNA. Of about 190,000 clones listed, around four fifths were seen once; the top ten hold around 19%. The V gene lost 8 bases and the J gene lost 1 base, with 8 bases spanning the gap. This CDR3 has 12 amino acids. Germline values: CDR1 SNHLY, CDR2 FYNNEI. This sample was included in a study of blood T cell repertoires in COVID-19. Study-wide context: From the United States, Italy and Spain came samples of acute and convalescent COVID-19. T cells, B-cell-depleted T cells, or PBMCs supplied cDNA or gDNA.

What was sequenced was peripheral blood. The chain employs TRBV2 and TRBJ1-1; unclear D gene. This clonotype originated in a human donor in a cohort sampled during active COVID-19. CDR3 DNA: TGTGCCAGCTTTCGGGGGAACACTGAAGCTTTCTTT. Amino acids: CASFRGNTEAFF.